One and the same sample provided the 13 T cell receptor beta chains below, sequenced in a study of blood T cell repertoires in COVID-19. Libraries were prepared by immunoSEQ multiplex PCR; TCRdb keeps only in-frame clonotypes and omits some of them. The sample yields about 100,000 clones, 85% seen once. Sequencing was done on a sample of peripheral blood. These receptors all stem from a woman in her 70s with active or convalescent COVID-19.

In this sample, this clone turned up once. The chain employs TRBV5-6 and TRBJ2-7, with TRBD1 matching 11 bases. CDR1 and CDR2 from the germline V gene are SGHDT and YYEEEE. Trimming cost V 2 bases and J 5 bases; bases outside gene matches: 18. The CDR3 length is 19 residues. CDR3 coding DNA: TGTGCCAGCAGCTTACCGCACGGGACAGGGGGTGCCCAGGGGAACGAGCAGTACTTC. Amino acid sequence: CASSLPHGTGGAQGNEQYF.

This clone was recorded once. Compared with germline, one end of the junction differs, possibly owing to a read error. The chain combines TRBV18 with TRBJ1-1; perhaps TRBD1 as D (5 bases). Germline V gene sequence: CDR1 KGHSH, CDR2 LQKENI. CDR3 length: 15 amino acids. The CDR3 bases are TGTGCCAGCTCCCCACCGGGACTCTCGAACACTGAAGCTTTCTTT. Encoded protein: CASSPPGLSNTEAFF.

A few counts support this clone. The rearrangement links TRBV28 to TRBJ1-5; 10 bases align to TRBD1. The germline V gene has CDR1 MDHEN and CDR2 SYDVKM. V was pared by 6 bases and J by 1 base, with 6 bases of the junction left unmatched. The CDR3 spans 16 residues. CDR3 loop: CASRSPGQGSNQPQHF. The CDR3 region has the DNA TGTGCCAGCAGATCCCCGGGACAGGGGAGCAATCAGCCCCAGCATTTT.

This chain joins TRBV28 and TRBJ1-1; D gene ambiguous. The V gene lost 5 bases and the J gene lost 1 base, with 11 bases spanning the gap. The CDR3 spans 14 residues. The germline CDR1 and CDR2 sequences are MDHEN and SYDVKM. The CDR3, as DNA: TGTGCCAGCAGTCCCCCGGCAGGGAACACTGAAGCTTTCTTT. Translated, it gives CASSPPAGNTEAFF. Full variable domain (rest looked up from reference TRBV28 and TRBJ1-1): DVKVTQSSRYLVKRTGEKVFLECVQDMDHENMFWYRQDPGLGLRLIYFSYDVKMKEKGDIPEGYSVSREKKERFSLILESASTNQTSMYLCASSPPAGNTEAFFGQGTRLTVV.

CDR3 in amino acids: CASSWRQDQETQYF. Here the CDR3 DNA reads TGTGCCAGCAGCTGGAGACAGGACCAAGAGACCCAGTACTTC. The chain employs TRBV7-2 and TRBJ2-5, with D perhaps TRBD1 (6 bases). The CDR3 is made up of 14 amino acids. Deletions cut 4 bases from V and 0 bases from J, with 9 bases between. Germline lookup yields CDR1 SGHTA and CDR2 FQGNSA.

The chain is built from TRBV6-6 and TRBJ1-2; D may be TRBD1 (5 bases). The CDR3 is made up of 14 amino acids. Germline V lookup: CDR1 MNHNY, CDR2 SVGAGI (reference sequence). V was clipped by 0 bases and J by 2 bases, with 7 bases between them. CDR3 in amino acids: CASSYSGGNYGYTF. The CDR3 bases are TGTGCCAGCAGTTACTCCGGGGGGAACTATGGCTACACCTTC.

This clone was found a few times. The chain uses TRBV5-8 and TRBJ1-1; 8 nucleotides line up with TRBD1. The CDR3 is 15 residues long. After removal of 4 bases from V and 4 bases from J, the junction contained 9 bases not matched to a gene. In germline, CDR1 is SGHTS, CDR2 YDEGEE. The CDR3 protein is CASSPRGQVSTEAFF. In DNA, the CDR3 is TGTGCCAGCAGCCCACGGGGACAGGTTAGCACTGAAGCTTTCTTT.

Only a few counts were recorded for this clone. This chain connects TRBV30 to TRBJ2-7, with TRBD1 as a possible D gene (5 bases). This CDR3 contains 13 residues. V lost 3 bases and J 3 bases, leaving 12 bases between the germline ends. Germline lookup yields CDR1 GTSNPN and CDR2 SVGIG (reference sequence). CDR3 DNA sequence: TGTGCCTGGAGGCAGGGTGGAGTCTACGAGCAGTACTTC. This translates into CAWRQGGVYEQYF.

The rearrangement joins TRBV7-2 to TRBJ2-1; the match to TRBD2 covers 8 bases. This CDR3 spans 15 amino acids. J was trimmed by 4 bases and V by 5 bases; bases with no gene match: 7. Germline values: CDR1 SGHTA, CDR2 FQGNSA. The DNA for the CDR3 is TGTGCCAGCAGCCTCCGGCGGGGGGCTTACAATGAGCAGTTCTTC. Translated: CASSLRRGAYNEQFF.

The chain uses TRBV25-1 and TRBJ1-2; TRBD1 agrees at 12 bases. J was trimmed by 8 bases and V by 2 bases; bases with no gene match: 6. CDR3 length: 15 amino acids. Germline assignment: CDR1 MGHDK and CDR2 SYGVNS. Here the CDR3 reads CASSEKGTGGRGYTF. DNA for the CDR3: TGTGCCAGCAGTGAAAAGGGGACAGGGGGCAGGGGCTACACCTTC.

V is TRBV3-1 (or the pseudogene TRBV3-2) and J is TRBJ2-3, with 12 bases fitting TRBD2. Per germline, CDR1 LGHDT and CDR2 YNNKEL (reference sequence). The CDR3 totals 18 residues. J gave up 0 bases and V 2 bases, and 6 bases lay outside the gene matches. CDR3 protein: CASSQQPGLAGSTDTQYF. CDR3 nucleotide sequence: TGTGCCAGCAGCCAACAACCCGGACTAGCGGGGAGCACAGATACGCAGTATTTT.

In nucleotides, the CDR3 is TGTGCCAGCAGCCCCCGACAGGGGGGCTATGGCTACACCTTC. Protein sequence: CASSPRQGGYGYTF. V and J are TRBV7-2 and TRBJ1-2; 9 nucleotides match TRBD1. The CDR3 totals 14 residues. Trimming removed 5 bases from V and 4 bases from J; junction bases left unmatched: 5. Germline CDR1 is SGHTA and CDR2 is FQGNSA.

The chain couples TRBV15 to TRBJ2-5, with a tentative D call TRBD2 (5 bases). In germline, CDR1 is LNHNV, CDR2 YYDKDF (reference sequence). Deletions cut 0 bases from V and 3 bases from J, with 5 bases between. The CDR3 loop spans 13 amino acids. This chain's CDR3 is CATSREREETQYF. As DNA, the CDR3 is TGTGCCACCAGCAGAGAGAGGGAAGAGACCCAGTACTTC.